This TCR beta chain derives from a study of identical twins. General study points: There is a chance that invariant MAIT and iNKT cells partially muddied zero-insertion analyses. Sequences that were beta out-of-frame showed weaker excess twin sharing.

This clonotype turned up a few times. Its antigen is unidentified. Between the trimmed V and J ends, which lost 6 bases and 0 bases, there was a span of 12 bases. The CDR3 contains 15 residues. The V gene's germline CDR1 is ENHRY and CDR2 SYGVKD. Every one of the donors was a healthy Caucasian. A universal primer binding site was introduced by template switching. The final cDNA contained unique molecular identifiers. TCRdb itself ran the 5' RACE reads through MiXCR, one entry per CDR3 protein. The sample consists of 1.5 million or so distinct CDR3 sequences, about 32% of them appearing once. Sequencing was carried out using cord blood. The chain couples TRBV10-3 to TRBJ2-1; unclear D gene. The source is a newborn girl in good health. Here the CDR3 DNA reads TGTGCCATCAGGCCCGAGTCCGGCTCCTACAATGAGCAGTTCTTC. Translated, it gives CAIRPESGSYNEQFF.